Described below is a single T cell receptor beta chain sequence and its context. Its antigen target is currently unknown. No much larger clone is present one base from it, and per-base qualities are unavailable. The library was obtained by the immunoSEQ multiplex PCR assay. For the multiplex PCR, a mixture combining 60 forward primers for TCR Vbeta segments and 13 reverse primers for TCR Jbeta segments was used. Amplification of the CDR3 region of rearranged TCR beta genes was performed with a multiplex PCR assay on genomic DNA. Amplified TCR beta libraries were sequenced as 87-base-pair reads on the Illumina HiSeq System. The original methods were these. Across the 500 to 850 repertoires, a later analysis counted tens of millions of unique TCR beta chains, 9 million to 14 million of which were shared by at least two donors. A nearest-neighbor algorithm error-corrected the raw reads and collapsed the reads into unique sequences, merging closely related sequences to remove PCR and sequencing errors. To assign V, D and J gene segments, CDR3 sequences were aligned to IMGT reference sequences. For a sequence to be retained, a match of at least six nucleotides was required to both a V gene segment and a J gene segment. A rearrangement counted as productive if the CDR3 had no stop codons and remained in frame with V and J, and every other rearrangement counted as non-productive. CDR3 was defined according to IMGT convention as the region running from the second conserved V-encoded cysteine to the conserved J-encoded phenylalanine. Sequences without an unambiguous match to a single V gene segment were excluded from the earlier analysis of almost 600 of the donors. An earlier analysis of several hundred of the donors called V segments functional above 56.7% productive rearrangements and segregating when the between-donor standard deviation exceeded 5%. To diagnose cytomegalovirus status from the catalog of TCR beta chain sequences, a statistical classification framework was built. In a later analysis, V and J genes were assigned by comparing TCR nucleotide sequences against IMGT/GENE-DB human TR gene sequences. Using the TCRdist pipeline, a later analysis assigned CDR3 sequences along with most-parsimonious VDJ recombination scenarios. In a later analysis, every TCR beta chain was defined by the combination of its CDR3 amino acid sequence and its V-gene family, and reads without a unique V-gene family were dropped. To address suspected cross-contamination and a sequencing artifact, a later analysis removed several hundred highly shared, low-generation-probability nucleotide sequences. In a later analysis, a clonal expansion index for each public chain was calculated from normalized within-repertoire ranks of inferred template counts. A later analysis computed generation probabilities with a VDJ recombination model fitted to out-of-frame rearrangements, and checked the results against IGoR. A later analysis scored TCR-TCR, TCR-HLA and TCR-CMV co-occurrence with hypergeometric tests, applying a repertoire-size bias correction to TCR pairs. To estimate false discovery rates, a later analysis permuted the HLA or CMV assignments 20 times. In a later analysis, co-occurring TCRs were grouped with DBSCAN, and TCRdist sequence similarity was added when clustering was performed within HLA-allele-positive subsets. Repertoires with fewer than 30,000 or more than 120,000 public chains, plus five repertoires with anomalous nucleotide sharing, were excluded from co-occurrence clustering. TCRdb took over this immuneACCESS table, retaining in-frame rearrangements with V and J assigned. Such tables are incomplete; in checked studies, under half of the missing clones stem from an unresolved V gene, and the remainder is unexplained. The V and J calls and clone size are taken from that table; D and trimming were inferred from the DNA. The sample includes about 130,000 clones, with around 75% observed a single time. Under 3.5% of the sample comes from the top ten.

This sample was taken from a study of cytomegalovirus exposure and HLA in healthy donors (dated by TCRdb to 2016 to 2017). Context from the whole study: In an earlier analysis of 587 of the donors, around 290 Gb of sequence data and roughly 100 million unique TCR beta sequences from about 179 million T cells were reported. To study patterns of TCR occurrence, a later analysis re-analyzed previously published TCR beta repertoires from several hundred donors and added high-resolution HLA genotyping. Besides the first cohort of around 700 subjects, a separate validation cohort made up of 90 to 150 different subjects was used. A later genetic analysis took genome-wide SNP genotypes for about 65% of the roughly 670 donors and used that subset as a discovery cohort. The genetic ancestry cluster associated with self-reported Caucasian donors included about four fifths of the approximately 430 genotyped donors. An earlier analysis of 587 of the donors applied high-throughput TCR beta sequencing to assess whether each TCR beta V gene segment acted as functional or pseudogenic. The study combined high-throughput TCR immunosequencing, statistical association of individual TCRs with disease status, and machine learning to predict cytomegalovirus infection status. All discovery cohort repertoires had been generated on a single sequencing platform. Donor age, sex, ethnicity and CMV serostatus were compiled alongside the repertoire data. On average, over 200,000 unique TCR beta nucleotide sequences were sequenced per donor among several hundred genotyped donors of the cohort, with roughly 18% of those sequences being non-productive. Rather than using new phenotypic data, the later analysis identified candidate immune exposures from TCR beta sequences and from how often those sequences occurred across donors. The number of typed donors differed by locus: about 620-640 for A, B, C, DRB1 and DQB1; approximately 520 for DQA1; over 600 for DPA1; and roughly 490 for DPB1. Both class I and class II loci were covered by HLA typing, at four-digit resolution. Roughly five DR-DQ haplotypes were handled as single units for association and clustering because linkage in the cohort was strong. The T cell repertoires of 666 subjects were profiled by immunosequencing and related to cytomegalovirus serostatus. The study aimed to test whether signatures of past pathogen exposure could be identified by cataloging public T cell receptors. Roughly 310 gigabases of sequencing data and 78 million or so unique TCR sequences were included in an early release covering about 620 HLA-typed donors. The investigation overall reported the following: In a later analysis, several top co-occurrence clusters were reported to appear linked to parvovirus B19, influenza, CMV and Epstein-Barr virus. Because HLA typing was missing for some donors at each locus, association tests included only the typed subset. Strong co-occurrence of HLA alleles, especially DR and DQ, made assigning TCR associations to individual alleles difficult. A further reported finding was that TCR beta sequences accurately predicted the HLA-A and HLA-B alleles for most subjects in the first cohort. Because counts were too low, 15 or so rarely observed V segments, including chromosome 9 orphons, were excluded from the earlier analysis of 500 to 700 of the donors. In a later analysis, most CMV-associated TCR beta chains were found to appear HLA-restricted, with HLA associations seemingly driven largely by CMV exposure. At a false discovery rate of 0.05, a later analysis linked some 18,000 TCR beta sequences to specific HLA alleles. While some public TCRs were present in many individuals, most TCR sequences turned up only very rarely across donors. Roughly uniform sequencing depth across donors was assumed in presence/absence analyses, although this assumption may not hold. A total of about 180 TCR beta chains were listed by the study as associated with cytomegalovirus. In a later analysis, HLA-associated TCR beta chains were found to be more clonally expanded and to have lower generation probabilities than equally common non-associated chains. V-gene and J-gene trimming of TCR beta chains was associated with a missense DCLRE1C variant in a later genetic analysis, and the association was replicated in an independent cohort. Immune exposure information for the cohort was limited to CMV serostatus. In an earlier analysis of around 600 of the donors, most TCR beta V segments were observed in productive rearrangements about 87% or about 30% of the time, broadly matching IMGT annotations. The classifier was reported to diagnose cytomegalovirus status with high specificity and sensitivity in both the original and validation cohorts. This cohort had only TCR beta chains sequenced, and the lack of alpha or paired-chain data limited which features could be detected. The authors suggested that the approach could potentially be extended to other disease states and immunological phenotypes. According to a later genetic analysis, donors in an Asian-associated ancestry cluster had fewer N-insertions in productive TCRs than the roughly 700-donor mean. The 87-base-pair reads could not distinguish some IMGT-functional V segments, including TRBV6-2 and TRBV6-3, so those segments were excluded. Linkage disequilibrium might explain the correlated functional status among segregating V segments, but an unknown experimental factor could not be excluded. A cluster of highly shared sequence variants was judged likely to be a technical artifact of the sequencing pipeline. In a later analysis, the rate of TCR association differed among HLA loci, with DRB1 alleles having the most associated TCRs and HLA-C alleles having the fewest. Three of the identified cytomegalovirus-associated TCR beta chains were confirmed in vitro to be specific for cytomegalovirus antigens.

The cohort consisted of 670 or so healthy bone marrow donors. At the time of sampling, all cohort members were nominally healthy, though unrecorded immune exposures were likely present. The donor tested CMV seronegative and was one of the 352 seronegative cohort members. Each donor provided a peripheral blood sample, and peripheral blood mononuclear cells were used for TCR beta sequencing. Genomic DNA was extracted from the blood cell samples with the Qiagen DNeasy Blood Extraction Kit. The germline V gene gives CDR1 as SGHAT and CDR2 as FQNNGV. The CDR3 has 17 amino acids, counting the end cysteine and phenylalanine. The DNA shown is the 51-base CDR3, in frame from base 1. V lost 4 bases and J lost 2 bases; the stretch between them is 21 bases long.

The origin of this receptor is a man aged 30 to 39 in good health and CMV-seronegative. The sequence links TRBV11-2 to TRBJ2-7; perhaps TRBD2 is the D gene, with 6 bases matching. The sample comprised PBMCs. The DNA is as follows: TGTGCCAGCAGCTCCAAGCCATTTGTAGCGGCGCCCTACGAGCAGTACTTC. It specifies CASSSKPFVAAPYEQYF.